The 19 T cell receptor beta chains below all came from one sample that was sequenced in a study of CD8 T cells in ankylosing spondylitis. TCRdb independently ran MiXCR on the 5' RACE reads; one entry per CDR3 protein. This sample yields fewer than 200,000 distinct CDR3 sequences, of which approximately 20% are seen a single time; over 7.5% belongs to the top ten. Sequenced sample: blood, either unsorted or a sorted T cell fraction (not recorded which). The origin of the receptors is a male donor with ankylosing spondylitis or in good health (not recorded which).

The CDR3 nucleotides are TGTGCCAGCAGCCGGAGGGGGGTGCGGGAGGAGACCCAGTACTTC. Translated, it gives CASSRRGVREETQYF. The genes are TRBV5-5 and TRBJ2-5, with a tentative D call TRBD2 (7 bases). Looked up from germline, CDR1 is SGHKS and CDR2 is YYEKEE (reference sequence). V lost 4 bases to trimming and J lost 5 bases, with 18 bases between them. The CDR3 covers 15 residues. Filled out from reference TRBV5-5 and TRBJ2-5, the complete variable domain reads DAGVTQSPTHLIKTRGQQVTLRCSPISGHKSVSWYQQVLGQGPQFIFQYYEKEERGRGNFPDRFSARQFPNYSSELNVNALLLGDSALYLCASSRRGVREETQYFGPGTRLLVL.

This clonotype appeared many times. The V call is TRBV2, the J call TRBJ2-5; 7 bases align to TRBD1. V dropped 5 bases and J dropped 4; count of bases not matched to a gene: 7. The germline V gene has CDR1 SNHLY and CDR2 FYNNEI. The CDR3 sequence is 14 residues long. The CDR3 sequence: CASSSRGNAETQYF. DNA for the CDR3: TGTGCCAGCAGTTCCAGGGGGAATGCAGAGACCCAGTACTTC.

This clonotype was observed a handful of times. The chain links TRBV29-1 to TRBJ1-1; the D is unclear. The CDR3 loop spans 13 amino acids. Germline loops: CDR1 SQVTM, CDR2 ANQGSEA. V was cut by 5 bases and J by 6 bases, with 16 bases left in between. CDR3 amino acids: CSVQRRLDPEAFF. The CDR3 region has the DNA TGCAGCGTTCAAAGAAGACTAGATCCTGAAGCTTTCTTT.

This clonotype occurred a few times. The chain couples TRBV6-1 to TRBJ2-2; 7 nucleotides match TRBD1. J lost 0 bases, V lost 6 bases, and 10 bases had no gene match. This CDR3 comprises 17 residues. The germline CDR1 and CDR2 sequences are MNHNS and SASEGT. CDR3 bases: TGTGCCAGCAGGGATTTTAGGGACAGACCGAACACCGGGGAGCTGTTTTTT. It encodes CASRDFRDRPNTGELFF.

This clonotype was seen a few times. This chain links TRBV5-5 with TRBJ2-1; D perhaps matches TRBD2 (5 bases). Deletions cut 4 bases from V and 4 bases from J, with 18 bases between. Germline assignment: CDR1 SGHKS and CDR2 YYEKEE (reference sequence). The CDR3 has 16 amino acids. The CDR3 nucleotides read TGTGCCAGCAGCCTTGGAGCGGCAGTCGGATACAATGAGCAGTTCTTC. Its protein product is CASSLGAAVGYNEQFF.

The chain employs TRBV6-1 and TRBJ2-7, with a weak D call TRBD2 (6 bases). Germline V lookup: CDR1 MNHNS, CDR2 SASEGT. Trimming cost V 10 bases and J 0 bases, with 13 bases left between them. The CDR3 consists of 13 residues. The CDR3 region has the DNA TGTGCCATCCGCGGGGATCACTCCTACGAGCAGTACTTC. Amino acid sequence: CAIRGDHSYEQYF.

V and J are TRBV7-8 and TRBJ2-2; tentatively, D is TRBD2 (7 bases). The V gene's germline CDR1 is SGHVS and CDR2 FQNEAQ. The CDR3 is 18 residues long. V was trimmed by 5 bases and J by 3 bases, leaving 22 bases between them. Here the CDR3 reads CASSARGAGPIDTGELFF. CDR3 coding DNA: TGTGCCAGCAGCGCCCGGGGGGCAGGGCCTATTGACACCGGGGAGCTGTTTTTT.

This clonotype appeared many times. CDR3 in DNA: TGTGCCTGGAGTGTATCGAGCGCAGAGACCCAGTACTTC. It codes for CAWSVSSAETQYF. This rearrangement joins TRBV30 to TRBJ2-5; D gene uncertain. V dropped 0 bases and J dropped 4 bases, with 9 bases sitting between them. Germline V gene data show CDR1 as GTSNPN and CDR2 as SVGIG (reference sequence). The CDR3 runs to 13 residues.

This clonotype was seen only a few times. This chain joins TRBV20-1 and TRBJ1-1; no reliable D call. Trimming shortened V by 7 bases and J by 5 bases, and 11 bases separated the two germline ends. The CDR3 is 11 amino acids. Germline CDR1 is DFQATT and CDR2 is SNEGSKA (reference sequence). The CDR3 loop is CSGWSGTEAFF. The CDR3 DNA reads TGCAGTGGGTGGAGTGGGACTGAAGCTTTCTTT.

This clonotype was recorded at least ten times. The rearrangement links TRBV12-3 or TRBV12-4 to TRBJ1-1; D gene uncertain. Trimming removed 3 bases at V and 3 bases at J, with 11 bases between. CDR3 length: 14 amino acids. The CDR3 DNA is TGTGCCAGCAGTTTGACCCAGAAGGACACTGAAGCTTTCTTT. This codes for CASSLTQKDTEAFF.

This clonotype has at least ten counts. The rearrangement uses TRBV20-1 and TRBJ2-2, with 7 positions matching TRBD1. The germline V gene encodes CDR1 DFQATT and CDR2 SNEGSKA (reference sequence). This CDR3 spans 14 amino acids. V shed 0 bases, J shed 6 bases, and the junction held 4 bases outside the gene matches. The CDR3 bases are TGCAGTGCTAGAGACTCCCAGGGGGCCGGGGAGCTGTTTTTT. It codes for CSARDSQGAGELFF.

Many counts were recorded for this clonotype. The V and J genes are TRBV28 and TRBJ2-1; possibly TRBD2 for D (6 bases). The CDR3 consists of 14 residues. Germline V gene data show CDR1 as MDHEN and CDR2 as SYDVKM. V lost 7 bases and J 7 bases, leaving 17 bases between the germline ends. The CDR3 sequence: CASNTSPGGNEQFF. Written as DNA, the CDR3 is TGTGCCAGCAACACCTCGCCCGGGGGTAATGAGCAGTTCTTC.

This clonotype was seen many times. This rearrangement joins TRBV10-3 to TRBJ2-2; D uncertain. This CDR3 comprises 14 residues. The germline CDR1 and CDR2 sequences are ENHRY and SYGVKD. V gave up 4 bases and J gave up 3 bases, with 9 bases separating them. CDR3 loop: CAISGIRDTGELFF. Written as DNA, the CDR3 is TGTGCCATCAGTGGGATCCGGGACACCGGGGAGCTGTTTTTT.

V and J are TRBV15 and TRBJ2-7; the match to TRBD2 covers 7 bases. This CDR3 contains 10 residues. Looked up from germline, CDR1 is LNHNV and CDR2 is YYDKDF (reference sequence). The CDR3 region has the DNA TGTACAGCGGGATCCTACGAGCAGTACTTC. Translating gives CTAGSYEQYF.

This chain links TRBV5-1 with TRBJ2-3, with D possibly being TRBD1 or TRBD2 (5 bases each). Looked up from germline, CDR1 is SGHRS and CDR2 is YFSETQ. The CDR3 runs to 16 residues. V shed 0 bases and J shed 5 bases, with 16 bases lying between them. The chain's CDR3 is CASSLAVGEWEDTQYF. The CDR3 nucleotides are TGCGCCAGCAGCTTGGCCGTGGGGGAGTGGGAAGATACGCAGTATTTT.

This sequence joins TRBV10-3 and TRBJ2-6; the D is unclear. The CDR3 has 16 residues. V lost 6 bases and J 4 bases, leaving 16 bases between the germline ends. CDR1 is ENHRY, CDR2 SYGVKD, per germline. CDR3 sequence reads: CAISPGQQAGANVLTF. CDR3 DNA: TGTGCCATCAGCCCGGGCCAGCAGGCCGGGGCCAACGTCCTGACTTTC.

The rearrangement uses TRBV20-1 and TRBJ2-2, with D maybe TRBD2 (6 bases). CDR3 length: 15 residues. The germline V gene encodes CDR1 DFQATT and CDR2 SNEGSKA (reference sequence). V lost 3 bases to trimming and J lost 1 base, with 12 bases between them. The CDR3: CSARPLTRNTGELFF. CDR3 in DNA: TGCAGTGCTAGGCCCCTGACTAGGAACACCGGGGAGCTGTTTTTT.

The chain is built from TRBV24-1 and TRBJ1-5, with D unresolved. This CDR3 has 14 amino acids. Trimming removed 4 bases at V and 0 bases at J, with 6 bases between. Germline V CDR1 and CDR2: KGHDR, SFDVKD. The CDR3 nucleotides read TGTGCCACCAGTGAAGAAGATAGCAATCAGCCCCAGCATTTT. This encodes CATSEEDSNQPQHF.

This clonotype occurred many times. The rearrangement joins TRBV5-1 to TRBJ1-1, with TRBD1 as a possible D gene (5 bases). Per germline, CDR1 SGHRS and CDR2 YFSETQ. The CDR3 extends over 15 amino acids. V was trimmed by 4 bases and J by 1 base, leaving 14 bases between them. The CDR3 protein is CASSPAQGGNTEAFF. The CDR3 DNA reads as TGCGCCAGCAGCCCTGCCCAGGGCGGGAACACTGAAGCTTTCTTT.